This entry lists 30 T cell receptor beta chains sequenced from one sample in a study of blood T cell repertoires in COVID-19. TCRdb keeps only in-frame clones here, not all; method: immunoSEQ multiplex PCR. The sample holds roughly 150,000 clones, 79% seen once. The sample comprised PBMCs or T cells enriched from blood (not recorded which). The source of these receptors is a woman in her 70s in a cohort exposed to, infected with or recovered from COVID-19 (not recorded which).

The V and J genes are TRBV28 and TRBJ2-1, with TRBD2 identical over 7 bases. CDR1 MDHEN and CDR2 SYDVKM come from the germline V gene. Losses at the gene ends were 5 bases for V and 8 bases for J; bases not matched to a gene: 9. This CDR3 has 14 residues. CDR3 sequence (DNA): TGTGCCAGCAGTCTCGGGACTAACATCCATGAGCAGTTCTTC. This encodes CASSLGTNIHEQFF.

The chain couples TRBV27 to TRBJ2-3, with D tentatively TRBD2 (7 bases). The CDR3 is made up of 17 amino acids. The germline CDR1 and CDR2 sequences are MNHEY and SMNVEV (reference sequence). V lost 5 bases and J lost 4, with 22 bases in between. CDR3 loop: CASSPPRGRERSDTQYF. The CDR3 nucleotides are TGTGCCAGCAGTCCCCCCCGGGGGCGGGAGAGGTCAGATACGCAGTATTTT.

This clone was seen a few times. J is TRBJ2-1 and V is TRBV4-1, with 7 bases lining up with TRBD2. V trimming: 3 bases; J trimming: 6 bases; junction bases outside the gene matches: 11. The CDR3 runs to 16 residues. Germline lookup yields CDR1 MGHRA and CDR2 YSYEKL. The CDR3 DNA sequence: TGCGCCAGCAGCCAGGCAAGCGGGATGACGTTCAATGAGCAGTTCTTC. It specifies CASSQASGMTFNEQFF.

The V call is TRBV20-1, the J call TRBJ2-7; D gene uncertain. Trimming pared 1 base from V and 4 bases from J, leaving 5 bases between. Per the germline V gene, CDR1 is DFQATT and CDR2 is SNEGSKA (reference sequence). This CDR3 is built from 11 residues. The CDR3 DNA sequence: TGCAGTGCTAGAGCGGAGTACGAGCAGTACTTC. It codes for CSARAEYEQYF.

The V gene is TRBV11-3, the J gene TRBJ2-1; 11 bases map to TRBD2. Germline-derived CDR1 and CDR2 are SGHNT and YENEEA. The ends lost 5 bases at V and 6 bases at J; junction bases unmatched: 6. The CDR3 has 15 amino acids. CDR3 nucleotide sequence: TGTGCCAGCAGCAAAACTAGCGGGAGAGGCAATGAGCAGTTCTTC. Translated, it gives CASSKTSGRGNEQFF.

The chain combines TRBV5-1 with TRBJ2-6; 12 bases are shared with TRBD1. After removal of 8 bases from V and 2 bases from J, the junction contained 8 bases not matched to a gene. Germline loops: CDR1 SGHRS, CDR2 YFSETQ. The CDR3 loop spans 17 amino acids. The CDR3 reads CASQPGQGAPGANVLTF. The CDR3 DNA is TGCGCCAGTCAGCCGGGACAGGGGGCTCCTGGGGCCAACGTCCTGACTTTC.

The chain combines TRBV19 with TRBJ2-3, with 8 bases that match TRBD2. Germline trimming cut 9 bases from V and 5 bases from J; bases unmatched to any gene: 16. Looked up from germline, CDR1 is LNHDA and CDR2 is SQIVND (reference sequence). The CDR3 runs to 16 residues. The CDR3 sequence is CARTLSREGLKDTQYF. The CDR3 bases are TGTGCCAGGACCCTGAGCCGGGAGGGCCTTAAAGATACGCAGTATTTT.

The CDR3 sequence is CASSLQVRNEQFF. The DNA of the CDR3 is TGCGCCAGCAGCTTACAGGTACGGAATGAGCAGTTCTTC. The chain is built from TRBV5-1 and TRBJ2-1; D may be TRBD1 (5 bases). The CDR3 loop spans 13 amino acids. The V end was cut by 2 bases, the J end by 7 bases, with 10 bases between. Germline V gene lookup returns CDR1 SGHRS and CDR2 YFSETQ.

V usage is TRBV5-1 and J usage is TRBJ2-7; 10 nucleotides line up with TRBD2. CDR3 size: 14 residues. Trimming removed 7 bases from V and 6 bases from J; junction bases left unmatched: 10. Germline V gives CDR1 SGHRS, CDR2 YFSETQ. The CDR3 region is CASRMASGSSEQYF. CDR3 coding DNA: TGCGCCAGCCGCATGGCTAGCGGGAGTTCCGAGCAGTACTTC.

V and J are TRBV3-1 (or the pseudogene TRBV3-2) and TRBJ2-5; TRBD1 matches at 9 bases. V lost 1 base and J lost 4; bases outside the gene matches: 7. This CDR3 has 16 amino acids. In germline, CDR1 is LGHDT, CDR2 YNNKEL (reference sequence). CDR3 amino acids: CASSQGTGEGLETQYF. The CDR3 DNA reads as TGTGCCAGCAGCCAAGGGACAGGGGAGGGGTTAGAGACCCAGTACTTC.

The genes are TRBV5-1 and TRBJ2-2, with 9 bases lining up with TRBD2. The CDR3 sequence is 15 residues long. The junction had 6 bases not matched to a gene; V was cut back by 2 bases and J by 7 bases. Germline V gene sequence: CDR1 SGHRS, CDR2 YFSETQ. As DNA, the CDR3 is TGCGCCAGCAGCTTCTTAGCGGGAGTTATCGGGGAGCTGTTTTTT. The encoded protein is CASSFLAGVIGELFF.

The chain combines TRBV27 with TRBJ1-1; 9 nucleotides line up with TRBD1. This CDR3 spans 16 amino acids. Germline V gene data show CDR1 as MNHEY and CDR2 as SMNVEV (reference sequence). V gave up 5 bases and J gave up 0 bases; unmatched junction bases: 7. The CDR3 nucleotides read TGTGCCAGCAGTCTCGGGACAGGGAGTATGAACACTGAAGCTTTCTTT. Its translation is CASSLGTGSMNTEAFF.

The chain carries TRBV10-3 and TRBJ1-1; no definite D call. V dropped 4 bases and J dropped 1 base, with 4 bases sitting between them. Germline V gene data show CDR1 as ENHRY and CDR2 as SYGVKD. The CDR3 extends over 12 amino acids. The CDR3 loop reads CAISARNTEAFF. CDR3 DNA sequence: TGTGCCATCAGTGCGCGGAACACTGAAGCTTTCTTT.

The rearrangement uses TRBV7-9 and TRBJ2-4; 9 positions agree with TRBD1. V dropped 1 base and J dropped 0; count of bases not matched to a gene: 10. CDR3 size: 19 residues. Germline V gene data show CDR1 as SEHNR and CDR2 as FQNEAQ (reference sequence). This chain's CDR3 is CASSLDTGGEDLAKNIQYF. DNA of the CDR3: TGTGCCAGCAGCTTAGATACAGGGGGCGAGGATCTAGCCAAAAACATTCAGTACTTC.

The CDR3 loop is CASSFTGGYGYTF. In DNA form, the CDR3 reads TGTGCCAGCAGCTTTACAGGGGGATATGGCTACACCTTC. The chain employs TRBV7-8 and TRBJ1-2, with 8 bases lining up with TRBD1. This CDR3 is built from 13 residues. Germline lookup yields CDR1 SGHVS and CDR2 FQNEAQ. Germline trimming cut 3 bases from V and 5 bases from J; bases unmatched to any gene: 2. The full variable domain, completed using reference TRBV7-8 and TRBJ1-2, is GAGVSQSPRYKVAKRGQDVALRCDPISGHVSLFWYQQALGQGPEFLTYFQNEAQLDKSGLPSDRFFAERPEGSVSTLKIQRTQQEDSAVYLCASSFTGGYGYTFGSGTRLTVV.

V gene TRBV7-2 combines with J gene TRBJ1-3; D perhaps matches TRBD1 (6 bases). Looked up from germline, CDR1 is SGHTA and CDR2 is FQGNSA. This CDR3 comprises 14 residues. Trimming took 2 bases from V and 2 from J, leaving 7 bases between them. DNA for the CDR3: TGTGCCAGCAGCTTAAACAGGGCTGGAAACACCATATATTTT. Encoded protein: CASSLNRAGNTIYF.

The genes are TRBV27 and TRBJ1-2; D perhaps matches TRBD1 (6 bases). The germline V and J ends were trimmed by 4 bases and 0 bases, with 15 bases remaining between them. The CDR3 runs 16 residues. Germline V gene lookup returns CDR1 MNHEY and CDR2 SMNVEV (reference sequence). In DNA form, the CDR3 reads TGTGCCAGCAGTTCTACCCCCGACAGGACTAACTATGGCTACACCTTC. Residues: CASSSTPDRTNYGYTF.

The genes are TRBV5-1 and TRBJ1-1; D uncertain. The CDR3 sequence is 13 residues long. V shed 3 bases and J shed 0 bases, with 6 bases lying between them. CDR1 SGHRS and CDR2 YFSETQ come from the germline V gene. CDR3 protein: CASSSVVNTEAFF. The CDR3 DNA is TGCGCCAGCAGCTCGGTGGTGAACACTGAAGCTTTCTTT.

The chain recombines TRBV2 with TRBJ1-1; no clear D gene. V gave up 2 bases and J gave up 11 bases, with 6 bases separating them. CDR1 is SNHLY, CDR2 FYNNEI, per germline. The CDR3 covers 10 residues. The CDR3 bases are TGTGCCAGCAGTGAACTCTCGGCTTTCTTT. Protein sequence: CASSELSAFF.

This chain joins TRBV25-1 and TRBJ2-7; possibly TRBD1 for D (7 bases). CDR1 and CDR2 (germline): MGHDK, SYGVNS. CDR3 length: 18 residues. V dropped 2 bases and J dropped 6 bases, with 26 bases sitting between them. The CDR3 sequence is CASSEGGTAWRGLGEQYF. DNA for the CDR3: TGTGCCAGCAGTGAAGGCGGGACAGCCTGGAGGGGCTTAGGCGAGCAGTACTTC.

Details on this clone: Other nucleotide sequences from this sample produce the same CDR3. The V call is TRBV10-3, the J call TRBJ2-7; TRBD2 matches 9 bases. The CDR3 is made up of 13 amino acids. Germline CDR1 is ENHRY and CDR2 is SYGVKD. With V trimmed by 6 bases and J by 1 base, 1 base remained unmatched. In DNA form, the CDR3 reads TGTGCCATCAGAGCGGGAGGTTCCTACGAGCAGTACTTC. This encodes CAIRAGGSYEQYF.

The V and J genes are TRBV6-1 and TRBJ1-3; no firm D call. This CDR3 is 16 amino acids long. CDR1 is MNHNS and CDR2 is SASEGT in the germline V gene. V lost 2 bases, J lost 6 bases, and 17 bases lay in between. The CDR3 spells CASSEPISGFTNTIYF. For the CDR3, the DNA is TGTGCCAGCAGTGAACCAATCTCCGGGTTCACAAACACCATATATTTT.

The chain has TRBV27 and TRBJ2-7, with D possibly matching TRBD1 (6 bases). V lost 5 bases and J 6 bases, leaving 14 bases between the germline ends. Germline assignment: CDR1 MNHEY and CDR2 SMNVEV (reference sequence). This CDR3 has 13 amino acids. As DNA, the CDR3 is TGTGCCAGCAGTACCCGAGCCAGGGGCGAGCAGTACTTC. This gives the protein CASSTRARGEQYF.

This chain uses TRBV27 with TRBJ2-7, with D possibly matching TRBD1 (5 bases). The CDR3 loop spans 13 amino acids. V gave up 4 bases and J gave up 7 bases, with 14 bases separating them. The germline CDR1 and CDR2 sequences are MNHEY and SMNVEV (reference sequence). The CDR3 sequence is CASSSWGQGEQYF. CDR3 in DNA: TGTGCCAGCAGTTCGTGGGGCCAAGGGGAGCAGTACTTC.

The chain combines TRBV2 with TRBJ1-6, with D possibly matching TRBD1 (6 bases). Germline lookup yields CDR1 SNHLY and CDR2 FYNNEI. This CDR3 spans 15 amino acids. V lost 6 bases to trimming and J lost 5 bases, with 14 bases between them. In DNA, the CDR3 is TGTGCCAGCAGCGCCCAGGGGCAGAATAATTCACCCCTCCACTTT. Encoded protein: CASSAQGQNNSPLHF.

This clone was seen only a few times. The V and J genes are TRBV28 and TRBJ2-7; 16 positions match TRBD2. In germline, CDR1 is MDHEN, CDR2 SYDVKM. This CDR3 region has 14 residues. V shed 8 bases and J 6 bases; nucleotides not matched to a gene: 4. CDR3 nucleotides: TGTGCCAGCGGGACTAGCGGGAGGGCCGGCGAGCAGTACTTC. It is translated as CASGTSGRAGEQYF.

Comments on this clone: This same CDR3 is encoded by further DNA sequences in the sample. The chain is built from TRBV5-1 and TRBJ1-1; 8 nucleotides align to TRBD1. CDR1 and CDR2 from the germline V gene are SGHRS and YFSETQ. There are 14 residues in the CDR3. Losses at the gene ends were 2 bases for V and 2 bases for J; bases not matched to a gene: 2. The CDR3 bases are TGCGCCAGCAGCTTATCAGGGGGCAACACTGAAGCTTTCTTT. Translating it yields CASSLSGGNTEAFF.

This clone was found once. The chain recombines TRBV4-1 with TRBJ2-2; 10 nucleotides agree with TRBD1. With V trimmed by 0 bases and J by 6 bases, 1 base remained unmatched. The germline V gene has CDR1 MGHRA and CDR2 YSYEKL. The CDR3 runs 15 residues. CDR3 loop: CASSQEGTGAGELFF. The CDR3 DNA reads TGCGCCAGCAGCCAAGAAGGGACAGGGGCCGGGGAGCTGTTTTTT.

The chain couples TRBV2 to TRBJ2-1; 8 bases map to TRBD2. The trim removed 8 bases at V and 10 bases at J, leaving 4 bases unmatched. Germline values: CDR1 SNHLY, CDR2 FYNNEI. The CDR3 spans 11 residues. The CDR3, as DNA: TGTGCCAGCCGCGGGGGGCCCGAGCAGTTCTTC. Encoded protein: CASRGGPEQFF.

The CDR3 DNA reads TGTGCCAGCAGCTTGTTGTCTGGCTCGTCCCAAGAGACCCAGTACTTC. Translating gives CASSLLSGSSQETQYF. The gene calls are TRBV5-4 and TRBJ2-5; D is ambiguous. Germline CDR1 SGHNT, CDR2 YYREEE (reference sequence). Deletions cut 1 base from V and 1 base from J, with 14 bases between. The CDR3 is 16 amino acids.